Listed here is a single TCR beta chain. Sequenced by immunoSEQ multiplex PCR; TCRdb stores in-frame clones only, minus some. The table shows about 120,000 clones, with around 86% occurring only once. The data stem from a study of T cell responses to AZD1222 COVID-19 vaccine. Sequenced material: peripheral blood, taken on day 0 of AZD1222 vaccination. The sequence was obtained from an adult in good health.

The CDR3 region has the DNA TGTGCCAGCAGACCGCCGGGACAGGGGGGGCGCGAGCAGTACTTC. It specifies CASRPPGQGGREQYF. The chain employs TRBV28 and TRBJ2-7, with 11 nucleotides matching TRBD1. The V gene end was trimmed by 6 bases and the J gene end by 6 bases; junction bases not matched to a gene: 10. Looked up from germline, CDR1 is MDHEN and CDR2 is SYDVKM. This CDR3 has 15 amino acids.